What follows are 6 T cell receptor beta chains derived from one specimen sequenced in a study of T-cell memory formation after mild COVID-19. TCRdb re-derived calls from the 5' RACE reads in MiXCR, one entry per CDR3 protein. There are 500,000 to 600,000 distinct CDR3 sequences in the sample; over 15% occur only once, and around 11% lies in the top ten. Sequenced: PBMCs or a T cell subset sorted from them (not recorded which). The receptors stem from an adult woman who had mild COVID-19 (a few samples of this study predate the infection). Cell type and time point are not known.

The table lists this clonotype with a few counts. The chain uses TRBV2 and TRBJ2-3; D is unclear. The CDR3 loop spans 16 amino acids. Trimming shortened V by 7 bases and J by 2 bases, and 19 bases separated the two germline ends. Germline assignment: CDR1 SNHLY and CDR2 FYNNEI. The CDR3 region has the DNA TGTGCCAGCACCCAACAGACTCCTGGCCACACAGATACGCAGTATTTT. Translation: CASTQQTPGHTDTQYF.

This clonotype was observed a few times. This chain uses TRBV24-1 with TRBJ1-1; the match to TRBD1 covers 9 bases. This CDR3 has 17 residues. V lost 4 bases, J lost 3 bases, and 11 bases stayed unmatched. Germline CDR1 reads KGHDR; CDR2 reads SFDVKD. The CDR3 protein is CATSDGRPGTGHTEAFF. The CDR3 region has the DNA TGTGCCACCAGTGACGGCCGACCTGGGACAGGGCACACTGAAGCTTTCTTT.

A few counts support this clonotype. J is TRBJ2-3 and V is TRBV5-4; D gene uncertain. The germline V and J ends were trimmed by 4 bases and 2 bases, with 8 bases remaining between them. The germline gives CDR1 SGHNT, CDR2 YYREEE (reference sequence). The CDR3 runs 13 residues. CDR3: CASSVRITDTQYF. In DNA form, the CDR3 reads TGTGCCAGCAGCGTCAGAATCACAGATACGCAGTATTTT.

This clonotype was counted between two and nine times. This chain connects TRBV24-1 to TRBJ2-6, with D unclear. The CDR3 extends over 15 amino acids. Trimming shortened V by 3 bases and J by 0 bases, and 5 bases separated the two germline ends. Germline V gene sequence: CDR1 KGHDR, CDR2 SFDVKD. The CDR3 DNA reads TGTGCCACCAGTGATGGGATCTCTGGGGCCAACGTCCTGACTTTC. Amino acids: CATSDGISGANVLTF.

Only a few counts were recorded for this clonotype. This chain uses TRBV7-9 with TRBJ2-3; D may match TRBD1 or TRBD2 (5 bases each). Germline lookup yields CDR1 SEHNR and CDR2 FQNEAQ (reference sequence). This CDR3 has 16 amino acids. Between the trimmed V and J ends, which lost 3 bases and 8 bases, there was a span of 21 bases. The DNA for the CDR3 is TGTGCCAGCAGCTTGTGGGGACCGGGCTCGTTTGGTACGCAGTATTTT. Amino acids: CASSLWGPGSFGTQYF.

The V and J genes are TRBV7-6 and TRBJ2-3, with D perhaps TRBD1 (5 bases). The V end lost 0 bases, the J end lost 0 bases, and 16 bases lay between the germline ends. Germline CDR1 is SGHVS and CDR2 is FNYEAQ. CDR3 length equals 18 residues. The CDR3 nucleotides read TGTGCCAGCAGCTTAGCCCCGACAGAGCTTTCTAGCACAGATACGCAGTATTTT. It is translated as CASSLAPTELSSTDTQYF.